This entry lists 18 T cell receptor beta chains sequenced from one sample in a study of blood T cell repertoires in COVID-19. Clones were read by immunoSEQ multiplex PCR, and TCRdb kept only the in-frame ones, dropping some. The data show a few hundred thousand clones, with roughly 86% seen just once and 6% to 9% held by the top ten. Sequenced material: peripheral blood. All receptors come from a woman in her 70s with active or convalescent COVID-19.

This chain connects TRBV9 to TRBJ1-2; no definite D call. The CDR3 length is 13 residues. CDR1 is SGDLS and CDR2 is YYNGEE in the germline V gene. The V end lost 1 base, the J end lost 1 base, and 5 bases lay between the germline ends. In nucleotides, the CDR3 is TGTGCCAGCAGCGTAAGCTTTAACTATGGCTACACCTTC. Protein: CASSVSFNYGYTF.

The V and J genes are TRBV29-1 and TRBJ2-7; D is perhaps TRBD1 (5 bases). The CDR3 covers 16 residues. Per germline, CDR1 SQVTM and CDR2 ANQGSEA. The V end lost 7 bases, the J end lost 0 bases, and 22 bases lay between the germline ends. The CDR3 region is CSAGPDITLNSYEQYF. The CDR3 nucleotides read TGCAGCGCTGGGCCGGACATCACACTCAACTCCTACGAGCAGTACTTC.

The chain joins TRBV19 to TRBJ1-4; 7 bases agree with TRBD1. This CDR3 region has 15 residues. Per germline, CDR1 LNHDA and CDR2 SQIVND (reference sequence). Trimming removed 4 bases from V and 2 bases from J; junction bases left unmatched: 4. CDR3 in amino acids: CASSTRGLTNEKLFF. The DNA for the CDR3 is TGTGCCAGTAGTACAAGGGGGCTGACTAATGAAAAACTGTTTTTT.

CDR3 DNA: TGTGCCAGCAGTTACAGGGGGTTGAACACTGAAGCTTTCTTT. Its protein product is CASSYRGLNTEAFF. The gene calls are TRBV6-5 and TRBJ1-1; possibly TRBD1 for D (6 bases). The germline gives CDR1 MNHEY, CDR2 SVGAGI. The ends were cut back, 2 bases at V and 0 bases at J, with 7 bases in the middle. This CDR3 is built from 14 residues.

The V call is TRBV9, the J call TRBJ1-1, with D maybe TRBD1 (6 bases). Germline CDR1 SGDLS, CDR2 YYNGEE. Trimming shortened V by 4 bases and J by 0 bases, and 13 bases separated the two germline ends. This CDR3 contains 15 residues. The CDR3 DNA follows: TGTGCCAGCAGCACCTGGACAGCCATGAACACTGAAGCTTTCTTT. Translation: CASSTWTAMNTEAFF.

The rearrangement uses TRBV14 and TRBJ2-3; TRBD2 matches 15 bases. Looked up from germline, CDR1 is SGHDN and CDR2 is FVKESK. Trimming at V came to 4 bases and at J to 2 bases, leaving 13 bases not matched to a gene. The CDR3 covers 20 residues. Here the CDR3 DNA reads TGTGCCAGCAGCCCTTTCTATGGACTAGCGGGGGGGCACGACACAGATACGCAGTATTTT. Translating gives CASSPFYGLAGGHDTDTQYF.

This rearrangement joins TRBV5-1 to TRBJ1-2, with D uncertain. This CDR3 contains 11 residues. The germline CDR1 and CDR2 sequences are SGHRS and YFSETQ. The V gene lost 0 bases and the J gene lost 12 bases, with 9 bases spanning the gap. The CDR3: CASSLGIGDTF. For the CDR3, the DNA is TGCGCCAGCAGCTTGGGAATCGGGGACACCTTC.

The CDR3 DNA reads as TGTGCCAGTAGTATAAAAAGGGGGCCGGATGAGCAGTTCTTC. It yields the protein CASSIKRGPDEQFF. This chain joins TRBV19 and TRBJ2-1; 7 nucleotides agree with TRBD1. The V and J ends lost 2 bases and 8 bases, in that order; junction bases with no gene match: 6. In germline, CDR1 is LNHDA, CDR2 SQIVND (reference sequence). The CDR3 runs to 14 residues.

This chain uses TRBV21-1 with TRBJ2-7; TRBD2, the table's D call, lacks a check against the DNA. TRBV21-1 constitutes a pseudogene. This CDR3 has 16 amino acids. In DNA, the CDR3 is TGTGCCAGCAGCAATCCTTCCTGGCGGAGTGCCTACGAGCAGTACTTC. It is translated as CASSNPSWRSAYEQYF.

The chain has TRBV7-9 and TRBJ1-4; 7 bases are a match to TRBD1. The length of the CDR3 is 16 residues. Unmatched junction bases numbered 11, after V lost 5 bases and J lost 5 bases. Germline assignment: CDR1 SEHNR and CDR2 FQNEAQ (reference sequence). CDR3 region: CASSQRGQLGNEKLFF. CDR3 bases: TGTGCCAGCAGCCAACGGGGACAGTTGGGGAATGAAAAACTGTTTTTT.

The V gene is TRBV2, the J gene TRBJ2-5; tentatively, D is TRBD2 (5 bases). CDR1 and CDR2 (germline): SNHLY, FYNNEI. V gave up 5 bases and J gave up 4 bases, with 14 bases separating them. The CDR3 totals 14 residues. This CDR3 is CASSPNRGSETQYF. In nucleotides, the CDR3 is TGTGCCAGCAGTCCCAATAGAGGGTCAGAGACCCAGTACTTC.

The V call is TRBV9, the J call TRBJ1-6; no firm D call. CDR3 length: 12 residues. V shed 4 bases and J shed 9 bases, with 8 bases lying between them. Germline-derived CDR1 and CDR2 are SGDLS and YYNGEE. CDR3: CASSLRASPLHF. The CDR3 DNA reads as TGTGCCAGCAGCTTGAGGGCTTCACCCCTCCACTTT.

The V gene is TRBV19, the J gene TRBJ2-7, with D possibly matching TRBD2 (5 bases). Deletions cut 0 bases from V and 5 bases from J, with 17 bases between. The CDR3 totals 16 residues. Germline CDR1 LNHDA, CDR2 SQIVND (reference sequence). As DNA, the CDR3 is TGTGCCAGTAGTATAGATCGGCGGGTTACCGGGGACGAGCAGTACTTC. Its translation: CASSIDRRVTGDEQYF.

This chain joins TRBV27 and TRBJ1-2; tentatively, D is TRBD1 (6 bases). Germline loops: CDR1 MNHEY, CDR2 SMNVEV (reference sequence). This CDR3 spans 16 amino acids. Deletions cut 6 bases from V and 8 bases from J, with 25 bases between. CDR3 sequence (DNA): TGTGCCAGCAGCCCAAACCCTTTTCAGGGGCGAGGAGGCTACACCTTC. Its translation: CASSPNPFQGRGGYTF.

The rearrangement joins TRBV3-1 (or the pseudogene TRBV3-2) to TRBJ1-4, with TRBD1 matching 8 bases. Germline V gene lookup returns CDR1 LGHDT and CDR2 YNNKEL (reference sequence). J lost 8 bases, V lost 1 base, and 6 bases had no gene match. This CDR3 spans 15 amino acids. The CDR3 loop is CASSQARQGKEKLFF. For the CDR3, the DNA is TGTGCCAGCAGCCAAGCCCGACAGGGGAAGGAAAAACTGTTTTTT.

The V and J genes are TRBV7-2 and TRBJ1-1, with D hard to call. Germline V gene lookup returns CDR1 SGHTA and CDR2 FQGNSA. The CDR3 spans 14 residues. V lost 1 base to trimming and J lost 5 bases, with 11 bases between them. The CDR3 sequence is CASSLGQIRTEAFF. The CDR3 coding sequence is TGTGCCAGCAGCTTAGGGCAGATCAGGACTGAAGCTTTCTTT.

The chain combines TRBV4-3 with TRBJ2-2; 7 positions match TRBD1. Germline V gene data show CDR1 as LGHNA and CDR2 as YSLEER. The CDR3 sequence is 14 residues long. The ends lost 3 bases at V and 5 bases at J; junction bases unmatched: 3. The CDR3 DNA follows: TGCGCCAGCAGCCAGACAGGGTGGACCGGGGAGCTGTTTTTT. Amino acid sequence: CASSQTGWTGELFF.

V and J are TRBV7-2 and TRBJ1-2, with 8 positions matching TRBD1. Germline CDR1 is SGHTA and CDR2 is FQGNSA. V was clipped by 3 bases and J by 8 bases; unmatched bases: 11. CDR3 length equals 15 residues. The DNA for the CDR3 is TGTGCCAGCAGCTTGGGGCAGGGGGCTCGGGGAGGCTACACCTTC. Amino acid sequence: CASSLGQGARGGYTF.